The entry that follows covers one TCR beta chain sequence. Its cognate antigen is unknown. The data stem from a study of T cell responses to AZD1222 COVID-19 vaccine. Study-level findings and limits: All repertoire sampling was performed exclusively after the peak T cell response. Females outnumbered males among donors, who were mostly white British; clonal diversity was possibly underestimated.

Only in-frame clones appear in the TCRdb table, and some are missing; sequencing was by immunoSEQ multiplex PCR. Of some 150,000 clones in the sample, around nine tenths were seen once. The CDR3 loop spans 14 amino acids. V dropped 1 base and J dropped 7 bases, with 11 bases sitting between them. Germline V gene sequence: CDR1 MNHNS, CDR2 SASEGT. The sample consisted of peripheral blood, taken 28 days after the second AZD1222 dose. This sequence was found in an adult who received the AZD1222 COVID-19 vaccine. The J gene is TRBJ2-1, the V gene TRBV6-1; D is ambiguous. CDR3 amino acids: CASSEVELGNEQFF. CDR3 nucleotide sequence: TGTGCCAGCAGTGAAGTAGAGCTGGGTAATGAGCAGTTCTTC.